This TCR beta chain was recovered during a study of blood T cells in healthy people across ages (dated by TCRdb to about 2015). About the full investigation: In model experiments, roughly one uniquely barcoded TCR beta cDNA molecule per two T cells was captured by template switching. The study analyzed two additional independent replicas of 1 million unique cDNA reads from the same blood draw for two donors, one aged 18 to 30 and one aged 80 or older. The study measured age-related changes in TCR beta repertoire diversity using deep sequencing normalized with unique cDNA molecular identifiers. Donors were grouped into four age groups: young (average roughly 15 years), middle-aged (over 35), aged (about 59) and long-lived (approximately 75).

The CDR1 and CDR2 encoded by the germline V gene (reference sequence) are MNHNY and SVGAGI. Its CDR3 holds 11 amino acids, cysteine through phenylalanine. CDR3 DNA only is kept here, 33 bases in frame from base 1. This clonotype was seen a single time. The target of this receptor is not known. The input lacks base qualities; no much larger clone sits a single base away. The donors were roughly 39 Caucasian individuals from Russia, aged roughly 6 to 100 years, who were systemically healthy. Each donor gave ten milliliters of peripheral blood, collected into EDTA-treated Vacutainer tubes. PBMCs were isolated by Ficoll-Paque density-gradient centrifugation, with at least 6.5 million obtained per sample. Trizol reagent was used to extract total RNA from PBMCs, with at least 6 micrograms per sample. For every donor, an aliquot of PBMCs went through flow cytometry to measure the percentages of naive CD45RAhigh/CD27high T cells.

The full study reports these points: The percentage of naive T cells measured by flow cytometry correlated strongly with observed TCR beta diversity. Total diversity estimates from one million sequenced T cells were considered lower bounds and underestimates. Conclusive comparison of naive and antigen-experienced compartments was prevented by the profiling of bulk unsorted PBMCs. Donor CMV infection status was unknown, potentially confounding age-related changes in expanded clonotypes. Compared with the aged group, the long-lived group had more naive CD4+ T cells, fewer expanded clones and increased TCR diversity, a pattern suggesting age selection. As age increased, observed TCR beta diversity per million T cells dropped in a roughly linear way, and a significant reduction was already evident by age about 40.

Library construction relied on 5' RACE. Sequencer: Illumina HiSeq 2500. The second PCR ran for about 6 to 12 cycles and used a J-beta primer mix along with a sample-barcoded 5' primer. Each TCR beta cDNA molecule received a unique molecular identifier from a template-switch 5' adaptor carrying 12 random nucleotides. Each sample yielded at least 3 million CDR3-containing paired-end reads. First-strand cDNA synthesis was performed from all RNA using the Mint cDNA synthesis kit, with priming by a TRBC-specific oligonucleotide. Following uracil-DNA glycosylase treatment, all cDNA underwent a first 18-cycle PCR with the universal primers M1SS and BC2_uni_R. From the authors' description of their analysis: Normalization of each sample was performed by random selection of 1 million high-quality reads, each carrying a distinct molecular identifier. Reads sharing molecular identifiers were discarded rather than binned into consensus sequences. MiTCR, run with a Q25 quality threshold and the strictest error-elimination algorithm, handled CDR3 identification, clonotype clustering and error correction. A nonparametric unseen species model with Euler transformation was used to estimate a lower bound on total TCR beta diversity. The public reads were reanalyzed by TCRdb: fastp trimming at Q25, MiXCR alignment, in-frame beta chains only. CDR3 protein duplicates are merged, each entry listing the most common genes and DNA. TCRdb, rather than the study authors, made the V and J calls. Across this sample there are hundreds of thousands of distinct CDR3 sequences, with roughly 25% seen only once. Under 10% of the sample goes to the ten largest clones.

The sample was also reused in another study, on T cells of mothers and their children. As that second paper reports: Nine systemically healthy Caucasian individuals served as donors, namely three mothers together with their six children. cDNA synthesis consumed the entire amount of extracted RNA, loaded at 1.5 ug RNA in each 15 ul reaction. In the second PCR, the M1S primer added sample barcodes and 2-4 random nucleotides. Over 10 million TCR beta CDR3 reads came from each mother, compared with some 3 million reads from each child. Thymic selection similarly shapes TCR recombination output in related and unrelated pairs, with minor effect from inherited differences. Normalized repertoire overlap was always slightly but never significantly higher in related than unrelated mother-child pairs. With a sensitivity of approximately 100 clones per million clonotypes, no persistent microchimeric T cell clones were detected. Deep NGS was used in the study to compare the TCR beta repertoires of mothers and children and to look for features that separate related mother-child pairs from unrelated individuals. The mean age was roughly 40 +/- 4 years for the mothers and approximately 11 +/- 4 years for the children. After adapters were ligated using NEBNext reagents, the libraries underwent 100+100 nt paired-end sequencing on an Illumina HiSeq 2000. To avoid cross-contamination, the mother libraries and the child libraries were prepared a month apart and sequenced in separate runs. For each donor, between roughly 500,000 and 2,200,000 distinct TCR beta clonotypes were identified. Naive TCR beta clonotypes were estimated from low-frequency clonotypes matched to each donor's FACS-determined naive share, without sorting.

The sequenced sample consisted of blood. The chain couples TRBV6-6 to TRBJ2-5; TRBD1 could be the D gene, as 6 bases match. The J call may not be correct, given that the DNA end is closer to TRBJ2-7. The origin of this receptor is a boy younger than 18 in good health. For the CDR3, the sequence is CATEGVYEQYF. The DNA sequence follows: TGTGCCACCGAGGGGGTTTACGAGCAGTACTTC.